The T cell receptor beta chain under discussion was sequenced for a study of shared clonotypes between healthy human individuals. About the research overall: Donors had three CD4 naive, three CD4 memory, two CD8 naive and one CD8 memory plate apiece.

As concerns this clone: Its antigen is currently unknown.

Study-level findings and limits: Although depth was large, rarefaction showed that sequencing of the sorted subsets was incomplete.

The assay was carried out at the deep level. The data were produced by immunoSEQ multiplex PCR, yet TCRdb's version contains in-frame clones alone and is incomplete. The sample holds about 680,000 clones; about 74% are singletons and the top ten take over 1.5%. Specimen: memory CD4+ T cells sorted from blood. Documented subset: CD45RA-negative fraction. This TCR derives from a woman aged 25 to 39 in good health.

CDR3: CASGTGASTEQYF. The CDR3 DNA follows: TGTGCCAGCGGGACAGGGGCCTCCACAGAGCAGTACTTC. This rearrangement joins TRBV6-1 to TRBJ2-7; 10 nucleotides align to TRBD1. CDR1 is MNHNS and CDR2 is SASEGT in the germline V gene. The junction had 8 bases not matched to a gene; V was cut back by 8 bases and J by 7 bases. There are 13 residues in the CDR3.